The clone carrying this TCR beta chain was found a few times. The antigen is not known. These data originate in a study of OX40 agonist ivuxolimab in advanced cancers. Study results and limitations: The expanded peripheral T cells' antigen specificity was not determined.

Exclusion applied to patients with autoimmune disease history or systemic immunosuppression. In germline, CDR1 is SGDLS, CDR2 YYNGEE. The CDR3 sequence is 13 residues long. Trimming took 5 bases from V and 5 from J, leaving 13 bases between them. Repertoires were generated with immunoSEQ multiplex PCR, while TCRdb's copy carries only in-frame clones and drops some. The data contain some 150,000 clones, approximately 90% of them singletons. Material: CD4+ or CD8+ T cells sorted from blood, obtained in a trial of the OX40 agonist ivuxolimab. V usage is TRBV9 and J usage is TRBJ2-5; D may be TRBD1 (5 bases). The clonotype comes from an adult with an advanced solid tumor such as melanoma, head and neck, liver or kidney cancer. For the CDR3, the DNA is TGTGCCAGCAGTCAGGGCCAGGCGGAGACCCAGTACTTC. Its translation: CASSQGQAETQYF.